The 29 T cell receptor beta chains given below trace back to one sample, sequenced in a study of response to subunit inactivated influenza vaccine. TCRdb re-called the RT-PCR reads with MiXCR, one entry per CDR3 protein. The table records hundreds of thousands of distinct CDR3 sequences, approximately 13% of them present only once. The sequences come from PBMCs from blood, collected 14 to 15 days before vaccination. Every receptor here comes from a man in his forties or fifties who received an inactivated influenza vaccine.

The table lists this clonotype with many counts. The V gene is TRBV4-1, the J gene TRBJ2-3, with 7 bases fitting TRBD2. Germline CDR1 MGHRA, CDR2 YSYEKL. The CDR3 consists of 14 residues. The junction had 1 base not matched to a gene; V was cut back by 1 base and J by 3 bases. The DNA of the CDR3 is TGCGCCAGCAGCCAAGCGGGGGGAACAGATACGCAGTATTTT. Its translation: CASSQAGGTDTQYF.

The chain links TRBV12-3 or TRBV12-4 to TRBJ2-1; D possibly corresponds to TRBD2 (6 bases). Trimming cost V 3 bases and J 9 bases, with 18 bases left between them. This CDR3 contains 15 residues. The CDR3 DNA reads TGTGCCAGCAGTTTGAGCATATTACTAGCCGGTGAGCAGTTCTTC. As protein: CASSLSILLAGEQFF.

The chain employs TRBV29-1 and TRBJ2-3, with 11 bases aligning to TRBD2. CDR1 SQVTM and CDR2 ANQGSEA come from the germline V gene. The CDR3 is 15 residues long. V lost 6 bases to trimming and J lost 7 bases; unmatched junction nucleotides: 12. CDR3 in amino acids: CSVERLAGGQYTQYF. As DNA, the CDR3 is TGCAGCGTGGAGCGCTTAGCGGGGGGGCAGTATACGCAGTATTTT.

This clonotype was detected ten times or more. The chain links TRBV4-1 to TRBJ1-2; 7 nucleotides align to TRBD1. The V segment lost 4 bases and the J segment 0 bases; nucleotides outside the gene matches: 5. Germline V gene sequence: CDR1 MGHRA, CDR2 YSYEKL. CDR3 size: 15 residues. Here the CDR3 reads CASSPGQLTNYGYTF. For the CDR3, the DNA is TGCGCCAGCAGCCCGGGACAGCTAACTAACTATGGCTACACCTTC.

The CDR3 coding sequence is TGTGCCAGCAGCCATAGGGGTGCCAAAAACATTCAGTACTTC. It codes for CASSHRGAKNIQYF. The V gene is TRBV14, the J gene TRBJ2-4; TRBD1 is a possible D gene (5 bases). CDR1 is SGHDN, CDR2 FVKESK, per germline. This CDR3 is 14 amino acids long. V was cut by 3 bases and J by 1 base, with 7 bases left in between.

This clonotype was counted between two and nine times. The CDR3 reads CSAKAIRTSDRTYNEQFF. The CDR3, as DNA: TGCAGTGCGAAAGCCATCAGGACCTCCGACCGCACCTACAATGAGCAGTTCTTC. The V call is TRBV20-1, the J call TRBJ2-1; D gene ambiguous. Trimming left V 6 bases short and J 2 bases short, with 26 bases between. Germline lookup yields CDR1 DFQATT and CDR2 SNEGSKA (reference sequence). The CDR3 runs to 18 residues.

The chain joins TRBV5-1 to TRBJ2-7; D is unresolved. There are 14 residues in the CDR3. The germline V gene encodes CDR1 SGHRS and CDR2 YFSETQ. Trimming removed 2 bases from V and 6 bases from J, with 15 bases in between. The CDR3 reads CASSLPVLGSEQYF. DNA for the CDR3: TGCGCCAGCAGCTTACCGGTCTTGGGTAGCGAGCAGTACTTC.

This clonotype showed up just a few times. This chain uses TRBV7-9 with TRBJ1-4, with TRBD1 matching 7 bases. The CDR3 is 13 residues long. Trimming took 5 bases from V and 10 from J; bases not matched to a gene: 7. CDR1 and CDR2 (germline): SEHNR, FQNEAQ (reference sequence). The CDR3 loop is CASSPDSGGKLFF. As DNA, the CDR3 is TGTGCCAGCAGCCCAGACTCAGGGGGAAAACTGTTTTTT.

This clonotype was detected a few times. This chain links TRBV10-3 with TRBJ2-2; tentatively, D is TRBD1 (5 bases). V shed 0 bases and J shed 0 bases, with 8 bases lying between them. Germline CDR1 and CDR2: ENHRY and SYGVKD. The CDR3 extends over 16 amino acids. CDR3 nucleotides: TGTGCCATCAGTGAGTCACAGGCCCCGAACACCGGGGAGCTGTTTTTT. This encodes CAISESQAPNTGELFF.

This clonotype came up a few times. This sequence joins TRBV24-1 and TRBJ2-2; D possibly corresponds to TRBD2 (5 bases). V was pared by 3 bases and J by 5 bases, with 15 bases between. This CDR3 has 16 amino acids. Germline CDR1 and CDR2: KGHDR and SFDVKD. The DNA for the CDR3 is TGTGCCACCAGTGATAGCCGTCTAGGCGGGACCGGGGAGCTGTTTTTT. This encodes CATSDSRLGGTGELFF.

This clonotype was seen ten or more times. This chain links TRBV5-1 with TRBJ2-7; perhaps TRBD1 as D (6 bases). The CDR3 totals 14 residues. The germline V and J ends were trimmed by 4 bases and 1 base, with 12 bases remaining between them. Germline loops: CDR1 SGHRS, CDR2 YFSETQ. The CDR3: CASSIMTGSYEQYF. The CDR3 region has the DNA TGCGCCAGCAGCATAATGACAGGTTCCTACGAGCAGTACTTC.

The chain's CDR3 is CSASDSRGVTGELFF. CDR3 nucleotide sequence: TGCAGTGCTAGCGACTCTAGGGGAGTGACCGGGGAGCTGTTTTTT. The chain links TRBV20-1 to TRBJ2-2; perhaps D is TRBD1 or TRBD2 (5 bases each). CDR1 and CDR2 (germline): DFQATT, SNEGSKA (reference sequence). V was pared by 3 bases and J by 5 bases, with 16 bases between. The CDR3 contains 15 residues.

This clonotype was found a few times. The chain has TRBV12-3 or TRBV12-4 and TRBJ2-2; the match to TRBD1 covers 7 bases. Trimming took 7 bases from V and 7 from J; bases not matched to a gene: 9. The CDR3 runs to 14 residues. DNA of the CDR3: TGTGCCAGCATCGTTAGGGGGCTCGGCGGGGAGCTGTTTTTT. Its translation is CASIVRGLGGELFF.

This clonotype was detected only a few times. The rearrangement links TRBV20-1 to TRBJ2-1; TRBD2 matches at 8 bases. CDR1 is DFQATT and CDR2 is SNEGSKA in the germline V gene (reference sequence). The CDR3 spans 15 residues. The V gene end was trimmed by 5 bases and the J gene end by 7 bases; junction bases not matched to a gene: 13. CDR3 in amino acids: CSAGGAGGRQNEQFF. The CDR3 nucleotides are TGCAGTGCTGGGGGGGCGGGAGGTAGGCAGAATGAGCAGTTCTTC.

The chain couples TRBV6-1 to TRBJ1-2; possibly TRBD1 for D (6 bases). The germline gives CDR1 MNHNS, CDR2 SASEGT. V dropped 6 bases and J dropped 5 bases, with 16 bases sitting between them. The CDR3 covers 14 residues. CDR3 coding DNA: TGTGCCAGCAGCCGAGACAGGTCGCAGTATGGCTACACCTTC. It specifies CASSRDRSQYGYTF.

This sequence joins TRBV12-3 or TRBV12-4 and TRBJ2-1; 9 bases are a match to TRBD2. The CDR3 has 15 residues. Unmatched junction bases numbered 9, after V lost 6 bases and J lost 6 bases. CDR3 in amino acids: CASSLGGGASNEQFF. CDR3 DNA sequence: TGTGCCAGCAGCTTGGGCGGGGGGGCGAGCAATGAGCAGTTCTTC.

V usage is TRBV11-2 and J usage is TRBJ2-3; D is unresolved. V lost 2 bases to trimming and J lost 6 bases, with 9 bases between them. The germline CDR1 and CDR2 sequences are SGHAT and FQNNGV. This CDR3 is built from 13 residues. The CDR3 bases are TGTGCCAGCAGCTTATGGTATTCGGATACGCAGTATTTT. Amino acids: CASSLWYSDTQYF.

A few counts support this clonotype. The chain uses TRBV4-2 and TRBJ2-2, with 10 bases matching TRBD2. CDR1 and CDR2 from the germline V gene are LGHNA and YNFKEQ. Trimming cost V 3 bases and J 5 bases; bases outside gene matches: 9. This CDR3 comprises 17 residues. The CDR3 coding sequence is TGTGCCAGCAGCCATAGAAGCGGGAGGGCCGGGACCGGGGAGCTGTTTTTT. Encoded protein: CASSHRSGRAGTGELFF.

This sequence joins TRBV9 and TRBJ2-1, with 7 bases matching TRBD1. The germline gives CDR1 SGDLS, CDR2 YYNGEE. This CDR3 has 16 amino acids. The V and J ends lost 4 bases and 6 bases, in that order; junction bases with no gene match: 13. The DNA of the CDR3 is TGTGCCAGCAGCCCCCCGGGTAAGGGGGCAACCAATGAGCAGTTCTTC. It codes for CASSPPGKGATNEQFF.

This clonotype showed up just a few times. The rearrangement uses TRBV3-1 and TRBJ2-7; 7 positions agree with TRBD2. This CDR3 comprises 14 residues. V dropped 4 bases and J dropped 3; count of bases not matched to a gene: 6. Germline lookup yields CDR1 LGHDT and CDR2 YNNKEL (reference sequence). The CDR3 nucleotides are TGTGCCAGCAGCCGCGGACTAGTTGACTACGAGCAGTACTTC. This translates into CASSRGLVDYEQYF.

The count of this clonotype is one. The V call is TRBV7-9, the J call TRBJ2-1, with 11 bases matching TRBD2. CDR3 length: 17 amino acids. Germline V lookup: CDR1 SEHNR, CDR2 FQNEAQ (reference sequence). The trim removed 3 bases at V and 5 bases at J, leaving 9 bases unmatched. CDR3 in DNA: TGTGCCAGCAGCTTTGTAATAGCGGGAGGGATCCACAATGAGCAGTTCTTC. This gives the protein CASSFVIAGGIHNEQFF.

V gene TRBV27 combines with J gene TRBJ2-5; a possible D gene is TRBD2 (6 bases). Germline V gives CDR1 MNHEY, CDR2 SMNVEV (reference sequence). Trimming removed 8 bases from V and 4 bases from J, with 17 bases in between. The CDR3 is made up of 14 amino acids. The CDR3 nucleotides read TGTGCCAGCGGCTACTCGGGACTCAGAGAGACCCAGTACTTC. It yields the protein CASGYSGLRETQYF.

V gene TRBV9 combines with J gene TRBJ1-1, with 7 bases aligning to TRBD1. Germline values: CDR1 SGDLS, CDR2 YYNGEE. This CDR3 is 15 amino acids long. J lost 1 base, V lost 0 bases, and 3 bases had no gene match. CDR3 sequence (DNA): TGTGCCAGCAGCGTAGGGGGACAGAAGAACACTGAAGCTTTCTTT. It encodes CASSVGGQKNTEAFF.

The rearrangement uses TRBV6-5 and TRBJ2-1; the D gene is possibly TRBD1 (5 bases). V was shortened by 3 bases and J by 7 bases, with 16 bases between the two germline ends. CDR1 is MNHEY, CDR2 SVGAGI, per germline. This CDR3 region has 15 residues. CDR3 in DNA: TGTGCCAGCAGTTATTACAGGAGCTTTAATAATGAGCAGTTCTTC. Encoded protein: CASSYYRSFNNEQFF.

The V gene is TRBV5-1, the J gene TRBJ2-7, with a tentative D call TRBD2 (5 bases). CDR3 length equals 14 residues. CDR1 is SGHRS, CDR2 YFSETQ, per germline. V dropped 4 bases and J dropped 3 bases, with 14 bases sitting between them. The CDR3 region is CASSGPGSNYEQYF. The DNA for the CDR3 is TGCGCCAGCAGCGGACCGGGATCCAACTACGAGCAGTACTTC.

This clonotype was found a few times. The gene calls are TRBV15 and TRBJ2-5; D not certain. The CDR3 consists of 13 residues. The V gene's germline CDR1 is LNHNV and CDR2 YYDKDF (reference sequence). The V end lost 0 bases, the J end lost 7 bases, and 9 bases lay between the germline ends. The CDR3 nucleotides read TGTGCCACCAGCAGAGACCGGTCCGGGACCCAGTACTTC. Amino acids: CATSRDRSGTQYF.

In nucleotides, the CDR3 is TGTGCCAGCAGCTACGGGACGGCCTCTGGAAACACCATATATTTT. Its translation is CASSYGTASGNTIYF. This chain connects TRBV7-8 to TRBJ1-3; D may be TRBD1 (5 bases). V lost 4 bases, J lost 0 bases, and 10 bases lay in between. The length of the CDR3 is 15 residues. CDR1 is SGHVS, CDR2 FQNEAQ, per germline.

The chain is built from TRBV10-3 and TRBJ2-3; D is perhaps TRBD1 or TRBD2 (5 bases each). V was clipped by 10 bases and J by 0 bases, with 14 bases between them. The CDR3 runs 14 residues. The germline CDR1 and CDR2 sequences are ENHRY and SYGVKD. The CDR3 loop reads CATRDPISTDTQYF. The DNA of the CDR3 is TGTGCCACACGGGACCCAATAAGCACAGATACGCAGTATTTT.

This clonotype was found many times. The V gene is TRBV12-3 or TRBV12-4, the J gene TRBJ1-3; 7 positions match TRBD1. Unmatched junction bases numbered 11, after V lost 6 bases and J lost 6 bases. The CDR3 is made up of 15 amino acids. CDR3 residues: CASSWTGGHENTIYF. The CDR3, as DNA: TGTGCCAGCAGCTGGACAGGCGGACATGAAAACACCATATATTTT.